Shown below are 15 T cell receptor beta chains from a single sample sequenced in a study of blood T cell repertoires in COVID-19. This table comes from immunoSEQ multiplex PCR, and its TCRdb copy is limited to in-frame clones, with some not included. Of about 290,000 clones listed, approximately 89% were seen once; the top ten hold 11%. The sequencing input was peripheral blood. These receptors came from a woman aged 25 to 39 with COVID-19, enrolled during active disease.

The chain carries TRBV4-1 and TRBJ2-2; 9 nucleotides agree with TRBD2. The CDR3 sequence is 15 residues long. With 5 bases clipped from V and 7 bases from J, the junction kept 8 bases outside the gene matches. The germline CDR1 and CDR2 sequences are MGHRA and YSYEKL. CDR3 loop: CASSTRGGAGGELFF. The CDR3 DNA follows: TGCGCCAGCAGCACGCGCGGGGGGGCTGGCGGGGAGCTGTTTTTT.

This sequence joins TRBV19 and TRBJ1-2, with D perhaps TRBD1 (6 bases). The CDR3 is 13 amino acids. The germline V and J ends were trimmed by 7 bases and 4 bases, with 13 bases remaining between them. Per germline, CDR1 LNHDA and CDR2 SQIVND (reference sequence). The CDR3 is CASNRGRGYGYTF. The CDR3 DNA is TGTGCCAGTAATAGGGGGAGAGGCTATGGCTACACCTTC.

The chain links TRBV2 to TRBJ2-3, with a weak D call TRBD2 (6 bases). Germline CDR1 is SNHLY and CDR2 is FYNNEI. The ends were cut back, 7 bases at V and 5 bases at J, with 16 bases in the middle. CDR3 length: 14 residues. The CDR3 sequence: CASIRDFPLDTQYF. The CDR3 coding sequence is TGTGCCAGCATTAGGGACTTCCCTCTAGATACGCAGTATTTT.

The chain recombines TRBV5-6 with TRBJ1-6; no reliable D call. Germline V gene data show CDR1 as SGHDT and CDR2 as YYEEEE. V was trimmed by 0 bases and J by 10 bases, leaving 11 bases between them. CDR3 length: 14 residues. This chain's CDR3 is CASSLGAGGSPLHF. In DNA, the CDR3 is TGTGCCAGCAGCTTGGGGGCAGGAGGCTCACCCCTCCACTTT.

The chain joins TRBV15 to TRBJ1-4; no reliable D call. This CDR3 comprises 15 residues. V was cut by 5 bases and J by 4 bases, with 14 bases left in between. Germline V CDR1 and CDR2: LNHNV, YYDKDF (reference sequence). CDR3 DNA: TGTGCCACCAGCGGCGTGAGAGGGCGTAATGAAAAACTGTTTTTT. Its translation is CATSGVRGRNEKLFF.

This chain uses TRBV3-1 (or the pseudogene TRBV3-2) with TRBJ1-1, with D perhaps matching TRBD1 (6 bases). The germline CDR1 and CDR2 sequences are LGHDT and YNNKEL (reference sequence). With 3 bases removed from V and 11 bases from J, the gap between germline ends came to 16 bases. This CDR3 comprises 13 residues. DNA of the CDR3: TGTGCCAGCAGCCACTTAGCAGGGGCCGTGGCTTTCTTT. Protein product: CASSHLAGAVAFF.

The CDR3 here is CASSQDWGTSVYEQYF. DNA of the CDR3: TGTGCCAGCAGCCAAGATTGGGGGACTAGCGTTTACGAGCAGTACTTC. The rearrangement uses TRBV4-2 and TRBJ2-7; TRBD2 agrees at 10 bases. CDR1 and CDR2 (germline): LGHNA, YNFKEQ. The CDR3 contains 16 residues. Germline trimming cut 0 bases from V and 4 bases from J; bases unmatched to any gene: 6.

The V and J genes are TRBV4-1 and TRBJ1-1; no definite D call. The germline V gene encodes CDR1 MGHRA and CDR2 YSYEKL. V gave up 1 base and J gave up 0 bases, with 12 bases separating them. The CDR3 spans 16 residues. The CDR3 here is CASSQGIEGMNTEAFF. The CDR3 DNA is TGCGCCAGCAGCCAAGGCATCGAGGGAATGAACACTGAAGCTTTCTTT.

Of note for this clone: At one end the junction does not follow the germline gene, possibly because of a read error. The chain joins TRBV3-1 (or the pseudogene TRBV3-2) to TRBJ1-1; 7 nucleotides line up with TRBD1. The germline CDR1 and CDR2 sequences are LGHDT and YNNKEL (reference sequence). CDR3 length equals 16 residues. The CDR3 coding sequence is TGTGCCAGCAGCCCGTATTCGCTTTTGGGGGTAAGGGGGCTTAGGTTT. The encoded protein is CASSPYSLLGVRGLRF.

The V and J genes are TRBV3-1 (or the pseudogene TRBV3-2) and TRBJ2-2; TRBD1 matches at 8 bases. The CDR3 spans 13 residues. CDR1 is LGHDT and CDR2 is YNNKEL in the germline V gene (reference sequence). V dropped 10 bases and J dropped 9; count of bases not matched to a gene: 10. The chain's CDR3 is CATESGGTRELFF. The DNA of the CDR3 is TGTGCCACCGAATCAGGGGGCACTAGGGAGCTGTTTTTT.

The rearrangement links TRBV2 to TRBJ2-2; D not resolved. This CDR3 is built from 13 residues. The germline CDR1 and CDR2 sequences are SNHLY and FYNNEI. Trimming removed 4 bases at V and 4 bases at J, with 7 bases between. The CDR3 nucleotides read TGTGCCAGCAGTGCGGTAGCCACCGGGGAGCTGTTTTTT. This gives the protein CASSAVATGELFF.

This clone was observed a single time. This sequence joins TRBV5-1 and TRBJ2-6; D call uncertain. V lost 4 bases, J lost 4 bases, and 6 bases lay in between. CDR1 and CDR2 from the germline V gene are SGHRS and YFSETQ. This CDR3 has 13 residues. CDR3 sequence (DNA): TGCGCCAGCAGCACGGAGGGGGCCAACGTCCTGACTTTC. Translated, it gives CASSTEGANVLTF.

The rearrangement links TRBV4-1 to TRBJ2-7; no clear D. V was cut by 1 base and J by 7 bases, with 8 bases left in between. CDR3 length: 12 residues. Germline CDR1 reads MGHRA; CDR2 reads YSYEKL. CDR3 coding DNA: TGCGCCAGCAGCCAAGGTGCCCGGGAGCAGTACTTC. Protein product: CASSQGAREQYF.

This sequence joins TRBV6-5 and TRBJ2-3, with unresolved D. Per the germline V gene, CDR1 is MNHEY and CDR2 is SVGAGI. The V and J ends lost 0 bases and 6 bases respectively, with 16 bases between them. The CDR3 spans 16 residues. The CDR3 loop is CASSYSITPHGDTQYF. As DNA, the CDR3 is TGTGCCAGCAGTTACTCGATTACTCCCCATGGTGATACGCAGTATTTT.

The DNA for the CDR3 is TGTGCCAGCAGTGACCTGGACGAGGTGGGACTTAATGAAAAACTGTTTTTT. Protein product: CASSDLDEVGLNEKLFF. This chain joins TRBV2 and TRBJ1-4; tentatively, D is TRBD1 (5 bases). CDR3 length equals 17 residues. Germline V gene lookup returns CDR1 SNHLY and CDR2 FYNNEI. Trimming pared 3 bases from V and 4 bases from J, leaving 18 bases between.